The clone carrying this T cell receptor beta chain was detected ten times or more. Antigen specificity is unknown. From the 5' RACE reads, TCRdb called clonotypes with MiXCR, one entry per CDR3 protein. The sample carries about 360,000 distinct CDR3 sequences, roughly 6.2% recorded once. This sample is part of a study of T cells after yellow fever vaccination. This CDR3 comprises 15 residues. V dropped 1 base and J dropped 6 bases, with 15 bases sitting between them. Per the germline V gene, CDR1 is LGHDT and CDR2 is YNNKEL (reference sequence). General observations from the study: Most primary-vaccination clones reappeared after the booster (approximately 95% CD4, roughly 90% CD8).

The rearrangement joins TRBV3-1 to TRBJ2-5; D call uncertain. The source is a man aged 25 to 40 who received the YFV17D yellow fever vaccine. The sequenced sample was PBMCs, obtained 5 days after the yellow fever booster vaccination. CDR3 nucleotides: TGTGCCAGCAGCCAAGGGACCCCTGGTCTGCAGACCCAGTACTTC. This translates into CASSQGTPGLQTQYF.